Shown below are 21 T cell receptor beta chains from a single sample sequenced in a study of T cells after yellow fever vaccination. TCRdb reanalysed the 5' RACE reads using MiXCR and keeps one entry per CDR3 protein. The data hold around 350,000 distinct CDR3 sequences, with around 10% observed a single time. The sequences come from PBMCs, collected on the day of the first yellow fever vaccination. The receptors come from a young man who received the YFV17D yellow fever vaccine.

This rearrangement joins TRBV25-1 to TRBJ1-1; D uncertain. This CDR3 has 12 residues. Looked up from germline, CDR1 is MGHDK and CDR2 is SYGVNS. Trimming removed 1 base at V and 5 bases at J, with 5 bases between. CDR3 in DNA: TGTGCCAGCAGTGAATTTTCGACTGAAGCTTTCTTT. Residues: CASSEFSTEAFF.

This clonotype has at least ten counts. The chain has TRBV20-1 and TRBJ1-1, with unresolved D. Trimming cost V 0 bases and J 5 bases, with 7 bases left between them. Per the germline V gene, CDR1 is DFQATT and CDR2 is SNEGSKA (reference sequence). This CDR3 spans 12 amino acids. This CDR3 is CSARDPGTEAFF. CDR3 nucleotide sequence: TGCAGTGCTAGAGATCCGGGTACTGAAGCTTTCTTT.

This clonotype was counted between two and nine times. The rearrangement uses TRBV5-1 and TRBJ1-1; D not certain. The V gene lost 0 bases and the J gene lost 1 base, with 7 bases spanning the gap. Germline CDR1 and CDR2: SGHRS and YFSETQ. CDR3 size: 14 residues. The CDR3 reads CASSLGWTNTEAFF. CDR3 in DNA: TGCGCCAGCAGCTTGGGGTGGACGAACACTGAAGCTTTCTTT.

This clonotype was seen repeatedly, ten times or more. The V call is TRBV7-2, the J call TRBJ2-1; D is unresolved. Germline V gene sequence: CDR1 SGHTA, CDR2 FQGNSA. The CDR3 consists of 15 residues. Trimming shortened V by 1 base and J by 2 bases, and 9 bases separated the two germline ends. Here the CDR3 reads CASSLDLSTYNEQFF. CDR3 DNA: TGTGCCAGCAGCTTAGATCTTAGTACCTACAATGAGCAGTTCTTC.

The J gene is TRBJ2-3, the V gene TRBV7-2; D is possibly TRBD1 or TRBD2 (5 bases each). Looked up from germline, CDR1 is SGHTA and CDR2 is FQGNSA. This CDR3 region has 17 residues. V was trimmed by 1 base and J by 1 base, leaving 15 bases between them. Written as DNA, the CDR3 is TGTGCCAGCAGCTTAGTTTTGAGGGGATGGGGCACAGATACGCAGTATTTT. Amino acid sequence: CASSLVLRGWGTDTQYF.

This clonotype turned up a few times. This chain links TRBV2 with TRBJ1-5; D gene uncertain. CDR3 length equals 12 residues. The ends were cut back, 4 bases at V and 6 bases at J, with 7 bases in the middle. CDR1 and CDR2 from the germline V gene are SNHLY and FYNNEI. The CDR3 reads CASSGRLQPQHF. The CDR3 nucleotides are TGTGCCAGCAGTGGAAGGCTTCAGCCCCAGCATTTT.

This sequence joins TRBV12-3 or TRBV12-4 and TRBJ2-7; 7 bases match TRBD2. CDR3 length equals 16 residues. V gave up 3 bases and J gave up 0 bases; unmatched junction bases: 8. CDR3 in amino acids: CASSFGRGKSSYEQYF. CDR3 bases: TGTGCCAGCAGTTTTGGGAGGGGAAAAAGCTCCTACGAGCAGTACTTC.

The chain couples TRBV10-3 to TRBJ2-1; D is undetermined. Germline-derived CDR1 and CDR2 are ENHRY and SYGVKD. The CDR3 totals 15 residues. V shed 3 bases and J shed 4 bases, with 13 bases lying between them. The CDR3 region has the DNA TGTGCCATCAGTGACCCCCCGAATAGGTACAATGAGCAGTTCTTC. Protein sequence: CAISDPPNRYNEQFF.

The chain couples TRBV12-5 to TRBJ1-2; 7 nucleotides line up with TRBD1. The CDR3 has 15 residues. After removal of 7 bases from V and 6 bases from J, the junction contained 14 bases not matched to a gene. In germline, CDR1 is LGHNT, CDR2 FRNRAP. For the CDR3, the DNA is TGTGCTAGTGCTCAGTTAGGGGGCCGCCTCAATGGCTACACCTTC. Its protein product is CASAQLGGRLNGYTF. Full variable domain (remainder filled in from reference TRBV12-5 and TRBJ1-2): DARVTQTPRHKVTEMGQEVTMRCQPILGHNTVFWYRQTMMQGLELLAYFRNRAPLDDSGMPKDRFSAEMPDATLATLKIQPSEPRDSAVYFCASAQLGGRLNGYTFGSGTRLTVV.

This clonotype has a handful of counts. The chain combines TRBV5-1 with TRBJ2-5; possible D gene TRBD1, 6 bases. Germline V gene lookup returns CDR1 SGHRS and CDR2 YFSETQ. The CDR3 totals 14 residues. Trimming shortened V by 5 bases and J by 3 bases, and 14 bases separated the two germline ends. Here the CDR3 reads CASRPLGQKETQYF. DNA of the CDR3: TGCGCCAGCAGACCCCTCGGACAGAAAGAGACCCAGTACTTC.

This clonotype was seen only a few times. The CDR3 loop reads CASSLATLAGNIQYF. The CDR3 DNA reads TGTGCCAGCAGCTTAGCGACCCTCGCAGGAAACATTCAGTACTTC. V is TRBV7-2 and J is TRBJ2-4; D is undetermined. V lost 0 bases, J lost 6 bases, and 12 bases lay in between. This CDR3 is built from 15 residues. CDR1 is SGHTA and CDR2 is FQGNSA in the germline V gene.

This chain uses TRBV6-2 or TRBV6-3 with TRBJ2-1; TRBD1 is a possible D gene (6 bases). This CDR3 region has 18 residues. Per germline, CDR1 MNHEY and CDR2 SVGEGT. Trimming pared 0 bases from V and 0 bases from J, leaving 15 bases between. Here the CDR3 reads CASSYSGASRSSYNEQFF. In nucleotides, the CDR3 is TGTGCCAGCAGTTACTCGGGGGCGTCTCGGAGCTCCTACAATGAGCAGTTCTTC.

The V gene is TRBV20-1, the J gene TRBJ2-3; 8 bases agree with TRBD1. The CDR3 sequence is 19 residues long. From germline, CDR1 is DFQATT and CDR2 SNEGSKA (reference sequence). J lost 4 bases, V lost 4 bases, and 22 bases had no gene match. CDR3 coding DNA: TGCAGTGCTATCAAAAGGGAACGGCAGCGGCAGGGGGCCTCAGATACGCAGTATTTT. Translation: CSAIKRERQRQGASDTQYF.

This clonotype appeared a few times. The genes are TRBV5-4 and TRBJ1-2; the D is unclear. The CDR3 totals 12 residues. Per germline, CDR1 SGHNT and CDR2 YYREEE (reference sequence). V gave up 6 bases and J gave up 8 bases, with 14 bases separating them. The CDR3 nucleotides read TGTGCCAGCAACCCGGGCACGGGAGGCTACACCTTC. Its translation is CASNPGTGGYTF.

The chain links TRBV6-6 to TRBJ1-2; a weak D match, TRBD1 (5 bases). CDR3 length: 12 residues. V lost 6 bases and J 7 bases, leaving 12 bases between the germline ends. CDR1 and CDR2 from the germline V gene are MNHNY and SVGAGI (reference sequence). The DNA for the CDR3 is TGTGCCAGCAGCCCTGGGGCAGCTGGCTACACCTTC. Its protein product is CASSPGAAGYTF.

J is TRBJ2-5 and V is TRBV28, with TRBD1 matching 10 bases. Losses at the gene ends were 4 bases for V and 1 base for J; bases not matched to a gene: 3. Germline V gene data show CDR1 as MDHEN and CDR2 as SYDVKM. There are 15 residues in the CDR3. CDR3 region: CASSSGQGGQETQYF. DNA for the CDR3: TGTGCCAGCAGTTCAGGACAGGGGGGCCAAGAGACCCAGTACTTC.

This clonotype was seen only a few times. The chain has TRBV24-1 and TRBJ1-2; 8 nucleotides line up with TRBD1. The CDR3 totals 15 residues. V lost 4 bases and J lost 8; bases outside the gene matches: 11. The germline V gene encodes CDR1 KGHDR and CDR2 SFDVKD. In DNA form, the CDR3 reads TGTGCCACCAGTGACGCCCGGACAGGGCTGGGCGGCTACACCTTC. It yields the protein CATSDARTGLGGYTF.

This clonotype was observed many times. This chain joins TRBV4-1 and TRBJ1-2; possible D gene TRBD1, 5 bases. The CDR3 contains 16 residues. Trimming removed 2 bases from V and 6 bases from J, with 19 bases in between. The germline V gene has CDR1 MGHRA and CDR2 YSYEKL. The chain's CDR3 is CASSQIIGLGRDGYTF. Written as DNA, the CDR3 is TGCGCCAGCAGCCAAATAATTGGACTGGGGCGGGATGGCTACACCTTC.

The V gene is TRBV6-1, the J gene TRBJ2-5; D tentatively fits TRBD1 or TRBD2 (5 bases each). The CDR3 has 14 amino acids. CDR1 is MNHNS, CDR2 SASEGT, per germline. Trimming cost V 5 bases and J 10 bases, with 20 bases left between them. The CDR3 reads CASSPAGTWDGQYF. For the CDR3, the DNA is TGTGCCAGCAGTCCCGCAGGGACCTGGGATGGCCAGTACTTC.

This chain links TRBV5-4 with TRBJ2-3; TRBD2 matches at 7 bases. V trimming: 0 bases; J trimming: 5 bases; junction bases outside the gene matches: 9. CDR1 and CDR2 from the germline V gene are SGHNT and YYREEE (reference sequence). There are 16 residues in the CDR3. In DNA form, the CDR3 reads TGTGCCAGCAGCTTGGCCGTTACGGGGGAGGGAGATACGCAGTATTTT. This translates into CASSLAVTGEGDTQYF.

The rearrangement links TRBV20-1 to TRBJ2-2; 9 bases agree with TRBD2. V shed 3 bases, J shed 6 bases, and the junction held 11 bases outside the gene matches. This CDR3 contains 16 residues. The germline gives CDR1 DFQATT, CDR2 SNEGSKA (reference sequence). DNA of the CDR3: TGCAGTGCTAGTAGCGGGGGAGCGGGGGCCCCCGGGGAGCTGTTTTTT. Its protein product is CSASSGGAGAPGELFF.